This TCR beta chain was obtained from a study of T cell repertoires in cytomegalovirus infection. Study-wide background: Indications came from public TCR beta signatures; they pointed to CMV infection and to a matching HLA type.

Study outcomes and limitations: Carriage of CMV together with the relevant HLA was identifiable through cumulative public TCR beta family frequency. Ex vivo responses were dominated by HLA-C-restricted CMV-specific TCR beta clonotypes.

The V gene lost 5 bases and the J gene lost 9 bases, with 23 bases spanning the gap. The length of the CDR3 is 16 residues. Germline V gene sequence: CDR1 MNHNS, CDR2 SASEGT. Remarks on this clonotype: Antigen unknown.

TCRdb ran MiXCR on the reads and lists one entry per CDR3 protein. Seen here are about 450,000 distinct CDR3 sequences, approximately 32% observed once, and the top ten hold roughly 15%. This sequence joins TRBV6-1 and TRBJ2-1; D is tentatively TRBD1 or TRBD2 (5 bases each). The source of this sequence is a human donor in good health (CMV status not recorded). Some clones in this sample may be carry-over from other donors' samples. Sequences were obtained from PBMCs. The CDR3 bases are TGTGCCAGCAGTTCGGTCCGCCGGGACGGGCAAGGTGAGCAGTTCTTC. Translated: CASSSVRRDGQGEQFF.